The 31 T cell receptor beta chains given below trace back to one sample, sequenced in a study of T cell responses to AZD1222 COVID-19 vaccine. Using immunoSEQ multiplex PCR, the repertoire was profiled, and TCRdb retains in-frame clones only, with some absent. The table lists fewer than 180,000 clones, less than 95% of them singletons. The input for sequencing was peripheral blood, taken on day 0 of AZD1222 vaccination. These receptors were obtained from an adult in good health.

The chain combines TRBV9 with TRBJ2-2; tentative D call: TRBD1 (7 bases). V lost 4 bases and J 7 bases, leaving 17 bases between the germline ends. Germline-derived CDR1 and CDR2 are SGDLS and YYNGEE. This CDR3 spans 15 amino acids. CDR3: CASSHQGGFNGELFF. The DNA of the CDR3 is TGTGCCAGCAGCCACCAGGGGGGATTTAACGGGGAGCTGTTTTTT.

V usage is TRBV2 and J usage is TRBJ1-6, with D perhaps TRBD1 (6 bases). Deletions cut 3 bases from V and 4 bases from J, with 7 bases between. The CDR3 consists of 14 residues. The germline CDR1 and CDR2 sequences are SNHLY and FYNNEI. In DNA, the CDR3 is TGTGCCAGCAGTGACAGGGGTTATAATTCACCCCTCCACTTT. Protein product: CASSDRGYNSPLHF. Together with reference TRBV2 and TRBJ1-6, the CDR3 gives the full variable domain: EPEVTQTPSHQVTQMGQEVILRCVPISNHLYFYWYRQILGQKVEFLVSFYNNEISEKSEIFDDQFSVERPDGSNFTLKIRSTKLEDSAMYFCASSDRGYNSPLHFGNGTRLTVT.

CDR3 region: CASSAGTGTAGNTIYF. CDR3 DNA sequence: TGTGCCAGCAGTGCCGGGACAGGGACAGCCGGAAACACCATATATTTT. The V gene is TRBV27, the J gene TRBJ1-3; the match to TRBD1 covers 9 bases. The V gene end was trimmed by 5 bases and the J gene end by 4 bases; junction bases not matched to a gene: 9. The CDR3 extends over 16 amino acids. CDR1 and CDR2 (germline): MNHEY, SMNVEV (reference sequence).

V and J are TRBV5-1 and TRBJ1-1; 7 bases map to TRBD1. In germline, CDR1 is SGHRS, CDR2 YFSETQ. The CDR3 totals 15 residues. V dropped 0 bases and J dropped 1; count of bases not matched to a gene: 3. The CDR3 nucleotides are TGCGCCAGCAGCTTGGGGGGACAGAGGAACACTGAAGCTTTCTTT. The encoded protein is CASSLGGQRNTEAFF. The whole variable domain, remainder taken from reference TRBV5-1 and TRBJ1-1, is KAGVTQTPRYLIKTRGQQVTLSCSPISGHRSVSWYQQTPGQGLQFLFEYFSETQRNKGNFPGRFSGRQFSNSRSEMNVSTLELGDSALYLCASSLGGQRNTEAFFGQGTRLTVV.

The chain is built from TRBV9 and TRBJ2-5; the match to TRBD2 covers 11 bases. Trimming removed 4 bases from V and 3 bases from J; junction bases left unmatched: 2. Germline assignment: CDR1 SGDLS and CDR2 YYNGEE. The CDR3 is 14 residues long. As DNA, the CDR3 is TGTGCCAGCAGCAATAGCGGGAGGGAAGAGACCCAGTACTTC. Translating it yields CASSNSGREETQYF.

The chain recombines TRBV5-4 with TRBJ2-7; 11 nucleotides line up with TRBD1. Germline V gene sequence: CDR1 SGHNT, CDR2 YYREEE (reference sequence). This CDR3 has 16 amino acids. With 4 bases clipped from V and 1 base from J, the junction kept 7 bases outside the gene matches. Here the CDR3 reads CASSAGTGGGSYEQYV. The CDR3 DNA follows: TGTGCCAGCAGCGCAGGGACAGGGGGAGGATCCTACGAGCAGTACGTC.

Here the CDR3 DNA reads TGTGCCAGCAGTTACGGCAGGGGGCGTCGCACTGAAGCTTTCTTT. Protein: CASSYGRGRRTEAFF. The gene calls are TRBV6-5 and TRBJ1-1, with 8 bases aligning to TRBD1. V shed 2 bases and J 4 bases; nucleotides not matched to a gene: 6. Germline CDR1 is MNHEY and CDR2 is SVGAGI. This CDR3 region has 15 residues.

The gene calls are TRBV5-5 and TRBJ1-4; the match to TRBD1 covers 9 bases. CDR1 and CDR2 from the germline V gene are SGHKS and YYEKEE (reference sequence). After removal of 1 base from V and 7 bases from J, the junction contained 2 bases not matched to a gene. The CDR3 runs 14 residues. Here the CDR3 DNA reads TGTGCCAGCAGCTTGAGACAGGGGGGTGAAAAACTGTTTTTT. Its protein is CASSLRQGGEKLFF. The variable domain in full, with the rest retrieved from reference TRBV5-5 and TRBJ1-4, is DAGVTQSPTHLIKTRGQQVTLRCSPISGHKSVSWYQQVLGQGPQFIFQYYEKEERGRGNFPDRFSARQFPNYSSELNVNALLLGDSALYLCASSLRQGGEKLFFGSGTQLSVL.

V usage is TRBV15 and J usage is TRBJ2-7; tentatively, D is TRBD1 (5 bases). The length of the CDR3 is 14 residues. Trimming took off 0 bases at V and 4 bases at J, with 10 bases between the two ends. Looked up from germline, CDR1 is LNHNV and CDR2 is YYDKDF (reference sequence). The CDR3 reads CATSRDRGGYEQYV. The CDR3 bases are TGTGCCACCAGCAGAGATAGGGGTGGGTACGAGCAGTACGTC.

The chain is built from TRBV6-5 and TRBJ1-3, with 10 bases matching TRBD1. CDR1 is MNHEY, CDR2 SVGAGI, per germline. This CDR3 is built from 14 residues. V lost 6 bases, J lost 7 bases, and 6 bases stayed unmatched. CDR3 residues: CASRTLDRGNTIYF. CDR3 sequence (DNA): TGTGCCAGCAGGACTTTGGACAGGGGGAACACCATATATTTT.

This rearrangement joins TRBV5-1 to TRBJ1-1; no reliable D call. The germline gives CDR1 SGHRS, CDR2 YFSETQ. Trimming cost V 4 bases and J 0 bases, with 10 bases left between them. The CDR3 runs to 14 residues. This CDR3 reads CASSPTPLNTEAFF. CDR3 nucleotide sequence: TGCGCCAGCAGCCCCACGCCCTTGAACACTGAAGCTTTCTTT.

The chain is built from TRBV2 and TRBJ2-4, with D possibly being TRBD1 (7 bases). Germline V lookup: CDR1 SNHLY, CDR2 FYNNEI. V gave up 0 bases and J gave up 14 bases, with 14 bases separating them. The CDR3 contains 13 residues. The CDR3: CASSEAGGQPEYF. The DNA of the CDR3 is TGTGCCAGCAGTGAAGCGGGGGGACAGCCAGAGTACTTC. Filled out from reference TRBV2 and TRBJ2-4, the complete variable domain reads EPEVTQTPSHQVTQMGQEVILRCVPISNHLYFYWYRQILGQKVEFLVSFYNNEISEKSEIFDDQFSVERPDGSNFTLKIRSTKLEDSAMYFCASSEAGGQPEYFGAGTRLSVL.

J is TRBJ2-1 and V is TRBV6-5; TRBD2 is a possible D gene (5 bases). The CDR3 length is 13 residues. Deletions cut 7 bases from V and 7 bases from J, with 14 bases between. Germline CDR1 and CDR2: MNHEY and SVGAGI. This chain's CDR3 is CASTSLGGNEQFF. CDR3 DNA: TGTGCCAGCACCTCCCTCGGCGGGAATGAGCAGTTCTTC.

This clone has a single count. The chain uses TRBV3-1 (or the pseudogene TRBV3-2) and TRBJ1-4, with D unclear. The CDR3 totals 16 residues. Germline CDR1 and CDR2: LGHDT and YNNKEL (reference sequence). With 0 bases removed from V and 0 bases from J, the gap between germline ends came to 8 bases. The CDR3 reads CASSQDLGTTNEKLFF. CDR3 sequence (DNA): TGTGCCAGCAGCCAAGATTTGGGAACAACTAATGAAAAACTGTTTTTT.

The V call is TRBV5-1, the J call TRBJ1-5; D is unresolved. This CDR3 contains 13 residues. V was pared by 4 bases and J by 2 bases, with 7 bases between. Per the germline V gene, CDR1 is SGHRS and CDR2 is YFSETQ. The DNA of the CDR3 is TGCGCCAGCAGCCCCGACCGCAATCAGCCCCAGCATTTT. The encoded protein is CASSPDRNQPQHF.

V and J are TRBV11-2 and TRBJ2-1; D gene ambiguous. The CDR3 runs to 16 residues. Trimming shortened V by 7 bases and J by 4 bases, and 20 bases separated the two germline ends. Germline assignment: CDR1 SGHAT and CDR2 FQNNGV. CDR3 nucleotide sequence: TGTGCCAGCACCCCAGACTCTGCTAACAGATACAATGAGCAGTTCTTC. Amino acid sequence: CASTPDSANRYNEQFF.

This chain uses TRBV18 with TRBJ1-2, with a tentative D call TRBD1 (5 bases). Trimming cost V 0 bases and J 4 bases, with 9 bases left between them. Germline-derived CDR1 and CDR2 are KGHSH and LQKENI. The CDR3 length is 14 residues. CDR3 sequence: CASSPPDRVYGYTF. The CDR3 bases are TGTGCCAGCTCACCACCCGACAGAGTCTATGGCTACACCTTC.

This sequence joins TRBV2 and TRBJ1-5; D might be TRBD1 (5 bases). The CDR3 extends over 16 amino acids. V lost 4 bases and J 2 bases, leaving 15 bases between the germline ends. The germline V gene encodes CDR1 SNHLY and CDR2 FYNNEI. Here the CDR3 reads CASSVDRRYGNQPQHF. The CDR3 DNA sequence: TGTGCCAGCAGTGTCGACAGAAGGTACGGCAATCAGCCCCAGCATTTT. The whole variable domain, filled in from reference TRBV2 and TRBJ1-5, reads EPEVTQTPSHQVTQMGQEVILRCVPISNHLYFYWYRQILGQKVEFLVSFYNNEISEKSEIFDDQFSVERPDGSNFTLKIRSTKLEDSAMYFCASSVDRRYGNQPQHFGDGTRLSIL.

The chain recombines TRBV4-1 with TRBJ2-6; the D gene is possibly TRBD1 (5 bases). The V gene lost 0 bases and the J gene lost 0 bases, with 12 bases spanning the gap. The CDR3 runs to 18 residues. Germline assignment: CDR1 MGHRA and CDR2 YSYEKL. The CDR3 DNA reads as TGCGCCAGCAGCCAAGAGGACAAGAGCCACTCTGGGGCCAACGTCCTGACTTTC. Protein product: CASSQEDKSHSGANVLTF.

The chain carries TRBV6-5 and TRBJ2-3, with 7 bases that match TRBD2. J was trimmed by 2 bases and V by 6 bases; bases with no gene match: 8. Germline V gene sequence: CDR1 MNHEY, CDR2 SVGAGI. There are 15 residues in the CDR3. CDR3 sequence (DNA): TGTGCCAGCAGCCGGTCCGGGACTAACACAGATACGCAGTATTTT. It yields the protein CASSRSGTNTDTQYF.

The V and J genes are TRBV5-1 and TRBJ1-5; 7 bases align to TRBD1. The germline V gene encodes CDR1 SGHRS and CDR2 YFSETQ. The CDR3 is 14 amino acids. V lost 4 bases to trimming and J lost 5 bases; unmatched junction nucleotides: 6. The chain's CDR3 is CASSTGTADQPQHF. Here the CDR3 DNA reads TGCGCCAGCAGCACGGGGACAGCTGATCAGCCCCAGCATTTT.

The J gene is TRBJ2-7, the V gene TRBV6-4; D is tentatively TRBD1 or TRBD2 (6 bases each). The CDR3 covers 12 residues. Germline V gene lookup returns CDR1 MRHNA and CDR2 SNTAGT. CDR3 DNA sequence: TGTGCCAGCAGTGATGACGGACACGGGGGCCCCGTC. This encodes CASSDDGHGGPV.

The V gene is TRBV4-3, the J gene TRBJ2-1; D remains ambiguous. Trimming left V 4 bases short and J 0 bases short, with 13 bases between. The germline V gene has CDR1 LGHNA and CDR2 YSLEER. This CDR3 comprises 16 residues. The CDR3 region has the DNA TGCGCCAGCAGCCGATCCCATGAGAGCTCCTACAATGAGCAGTTCTTC. Translation gives CASSRSHESSYNEQFF.

The V gene is TRBV3-1 (or the pseudogene TRBV3-2), the J gene TRBJ2-1; 7 positions agree with TRBD1. This CDR3 has 15 residues. CDR1 and CDR2 from the germline V gene are LGHDT and YNNKEL (reference sequence). V trimming: 2 bases; J trimming: 4 bases; junction bases outside the gene matches: 5. The DNA of the CDR3 is TGTGCCAGCAGCCAACCGGGACAGCCTTACAATGAGCAGTTCTTC. Protein sequence: CASSQPGQPYNEQFF.

Concerning this clone itself: A junction end diverges from the germline sequence, so it may reflect a read error. The CDR3 DNA is TGTGCCAGCAGCCCCGAACTGGTGACAGGGCGAAGCTTT. It encodes CASSPELVTGRSF. The chain links TRBV2 to TRBJ1-1; 7 bases fit TRBD1. The germline V gene has CDR1 SNHLY and CDR2 FYNNEI. The CDR3 consists of 13 residues.

This clone showed up just a few times. The CDR3 reads CASSLSNLNTEAFF. The CDR3 DNA sequence: TGTGCCAGCAGCTTAAGCAACTTGAACACTGAAGCTTTCTTT. The chain links TRBV7-9 to TRBJ1-1, with D unclear. The CDR3 length is 14 residues. CDR1 SEHNR and CDR2 FQNEAQ come from the germline V gene (reference sequence). The germline V and J ends were trimmed by 2 bases and 0 bases, with 7 bases remaining between them.

This clone occurred a few times. J is TRBJ2-5 and V is TRBV10-2; 13 bases are a match to TRBD2. In germline, CDR1 is WSHSY, CDR2 SAAADI. The length of the CDR3 is 14 residues. V lost 8 bases, J lost 2 bases, and 2 bases stayed unmatched. Written as DNA, the CDR3 is TGCGCCAGCGGGACTAGCGGGACTCAAGAGACCCAGTACTTC. Encoded protein: CASGTSGTQETQYF.

The V gene is TRBV2, the J gene TRBJ1-2, with 8 bases matching TRBD1. The CDR3 covers 15 residues. Looked up from germline, CDR1 is SNHLY and CDR2 is FYNNEI. Trimming took 3 bases from V and 4 from J; bases not matched to a gene: 7. CDR3 nucleotide sequence: TGTGCCAGCAGTGATGTGGGACAGGACATCTATGGCTACACCTTC. This encodes CASSDVGQDIYGYTF. Together with reference TRBV2 and TRBJ1-2, the CDR3 gives the full variable domain: EPEVTQTPSHQVTQMGQEVILRCVPISNHLYFYWYRQILGQKVEFLVSFYNNEISEKSEIFDDQFSVERPDGSNFTLKIRSTKLEDSAMYFCASSDVGQDIYGYTFGSGTRLTVV.

The genes are TRBV18 and TRBJ1-1, with 8 bases lining up with TRBD1. From germline, CDR1 is KGHSH and CDR2 LQKENI. CDR3 length equals 13 residues. V dropped 8 bases and J dropped 4; count of bases not matched to a gene: 6. Written as DNA, the CDR3 is TGTGCCAGCAACAGGGGGGTTGTCACTGAAGCTTTCTTT. Protein sequence: CASNRGVVTEAFF.

V is TRBV11-2 and J is TRBJ2-3, with TRBD2 matching over 9 bases. Trimming at V came to 0 bases and at J to 0 bases, leaving 13 bases not matched to a gene. Germline V gene sequence: CDR1 SGHAT, CDR2 FQNNGV. This CDR3 region has 20 residues. The CDR3 sequence: CASSLDPSGTPYASTDTQYF. As DNA, the CDR3 is TGTGCCAGCAGCTTAGACCCTAGCGGGACCCCTTATGCAAGCACAGATACGCAGTATTTT.

This chain uses TRBV5-1 with TRBJ1-1, with a possible D match to TRBD1 (5 bases). Trimming left V 5 bases short and J 0 bases short, with 17 bases between. The CDR3 has 16 amino acids. Looked up from germline, CDR1 is SGHRS and CDR2 is YFSETQ. CDR3 sequence: CASRPGTLYMNTEAFF. In nucleotides, the CDR3 is TGCGCCAGCAGACCCGGGACTCTCTATATGAACACTGAAGCTTTCTTT. Based on the CDR3 plus reference TRBV5-1 and TRBJ1-1, the full variable domain is KAGVTQTPRYLIKTRGQQVTLSCSPISGHRSVSWYQQTPGQGLQFLFEYFSETQRNKGNFPGRFSGRQFSNSRSEMNVSTLELGDSALYLCASRPGTLYMNTEAFFGQGTRLTVV.